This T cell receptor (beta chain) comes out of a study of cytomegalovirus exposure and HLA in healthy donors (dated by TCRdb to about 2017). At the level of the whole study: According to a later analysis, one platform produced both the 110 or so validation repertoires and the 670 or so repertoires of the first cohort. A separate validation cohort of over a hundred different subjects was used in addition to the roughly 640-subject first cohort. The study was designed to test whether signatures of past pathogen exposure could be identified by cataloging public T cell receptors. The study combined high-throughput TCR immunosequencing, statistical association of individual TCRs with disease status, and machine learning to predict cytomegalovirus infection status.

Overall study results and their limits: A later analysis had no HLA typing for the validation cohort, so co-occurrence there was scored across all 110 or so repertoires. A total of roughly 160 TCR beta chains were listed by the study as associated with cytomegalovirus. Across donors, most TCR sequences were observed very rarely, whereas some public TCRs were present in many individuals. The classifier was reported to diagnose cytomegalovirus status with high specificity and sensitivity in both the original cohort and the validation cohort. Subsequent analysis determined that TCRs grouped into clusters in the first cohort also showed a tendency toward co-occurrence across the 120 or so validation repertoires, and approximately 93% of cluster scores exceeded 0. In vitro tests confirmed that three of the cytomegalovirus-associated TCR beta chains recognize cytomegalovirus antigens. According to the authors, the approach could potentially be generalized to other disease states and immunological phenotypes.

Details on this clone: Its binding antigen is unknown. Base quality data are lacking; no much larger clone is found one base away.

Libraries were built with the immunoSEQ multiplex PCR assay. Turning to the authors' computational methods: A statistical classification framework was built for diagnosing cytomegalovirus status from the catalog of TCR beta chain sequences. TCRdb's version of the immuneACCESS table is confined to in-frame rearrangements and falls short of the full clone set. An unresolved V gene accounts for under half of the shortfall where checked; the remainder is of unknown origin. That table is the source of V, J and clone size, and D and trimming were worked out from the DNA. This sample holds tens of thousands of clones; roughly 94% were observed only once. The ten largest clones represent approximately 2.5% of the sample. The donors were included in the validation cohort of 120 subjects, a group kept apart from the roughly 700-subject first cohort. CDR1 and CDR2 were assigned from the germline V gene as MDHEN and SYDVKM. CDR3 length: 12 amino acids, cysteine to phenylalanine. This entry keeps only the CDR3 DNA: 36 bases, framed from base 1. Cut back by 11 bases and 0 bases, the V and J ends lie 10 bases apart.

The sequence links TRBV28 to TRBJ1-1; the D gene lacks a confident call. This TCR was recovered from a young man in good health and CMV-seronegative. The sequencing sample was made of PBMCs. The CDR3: CACQYLNTEAFF. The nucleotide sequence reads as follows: TGTGCCTGTCAATACTTGAACACTGAAGCTTTCTTT.